This passage covers 24 T cell receptor beta chains from one sample sequenced in a study of T cell changes during pregnancy in multiple sclerosis (dated by TCRdb to about 2019). Library generation was performed with the immunoSEQ multiplex PCR assay. The immuneACCESS repertoire file appears here via TCRdb, limited to in-frame rearrangements. These files lack a portion of the clones; in checked studies, under half of the deficit traces to unresolved V genes, and the cause of the others is not known. In this sample the table shows under 100,000 clones, over 90% of which occur a single time. The top ten constitute around 2.5% of the sample. Material: peripheral blood, obtained in the third trimester of pregnancy. These receptors came from a female donor with multiple sclerosis, enrolled in a pregnancy study.

The V call is TRBV2, the J call TRBJ1-1; D might be TRBD1 (6 bases). The germline V and J ends were trimmed by 3 bases and 4 bases, with 12 bases remaining between them. CDR1 is SNHLY and CDR2 is FYNNEI in the germline V gene. The CDR3 extends over 14 amino acids. The CDR3 region has the DNA TGTGCCAGCAGTGATGGGGGCTTGGGCACTGAAGCTTTCTTT. Protein product: CASSDGGLGTEAFF.

This rearrangement joins TRBV28 to TRBJ1-2, with TRBD1 identical over 7 bases. Germline CDR1 is MDHEN and CDR2 is SYDVKM. The CDR3 loop spans 14 amino acids. J lost 3 bases, V lost 5 bases, and 6 bases had no gene match. CDR3 region: CASSTTGNDYGYTF. CDR3 coding DNA: TGTGCCAGCAGTACGACAGGGAACGACTATGGCTACACCTTC.

The CDR3 DNA reads TGTGCCAGCAGCCAAGACGGGGACTACGAGCAGTACTTC. This gives the protein CASSQDGDYEQYF. The chain carries TRBV4-2 and TRBJ2-7; D possibly corresponds to TRBD2 (5 bases). The V gene lost 0 bases and the J gene lost 3 bases, with 6 bases spanning the gap. In germline, CDR1 is LGHNA, CDR2 YNFKEQ. CDR3 length: 13 residues.

The CDR3 region is CASSLQGANTEAFF. Here the CDR3 DNA reads TGTGCCAGCAGCTTGCAGGGGGCGAACACTGAAGCTTTCTTT. This sequence joins TRBV5-6 and TRBJ1-1; 8 bases align to TRBD1. The CDR3 totals 14 residues. Germline V lookup: CDR1 SGHDT, CDR2 YYEEEE. V trimming: 1 base; J trimming: 1 base; junction bases outside the gene matches: 0.

V usage is TRBV10-3 and J usage is TRBJ1-2, with 9 bases that match TRBD1. CDR1 ENHRY and CDR2 SYGVKD come from the germline V gene. The ends lost 11 bases at V and 10 bases at J; junction bases unmatched: 14. CDR3 length: 13 amino acids. CDR3 DNA: TGTGCCTCCTTCTCGACAGGGGGAGGGACCTACACCTTC. The encoded protein is CASFSTGGGTYTF.

The rearrangement links TRBV7-9 to TRBJ1-1, with D unresolved. CDR1 is SEHNR and CDR2 is FQNEAQ in the germline V gene (reference sequence). This CDR3 comprises 15 residues. The V gene lost 0 bases and the J gene lost 1 base, with 9 bases spanning the gap. The CDR3 region has the DNA TGTGCCAGCAGCTTAGCGCGGGGAGCGAACACTGAAGCTTTCTTT. Its protein is CASSLARGANTEAFF.

The chain employs TRBV5-1 and TRBJ2-1; D may be TRBD1 (5 bases). Germline-derived CDR1 and CDR2 are SGHRS and YFSETQ. Trimming left V 0 bases short and J 6 bases short, with 10 bases between. The CDR3 has 14 residues. The CDR3 bases are TGCGCCAGCAGCTTGGGACAGACCTTCAATGAGCAGTTCTTC. It codes for CASSLGQTFNEQFF.

The chain uses TRBV30 and TRBJ2-3; 7 nucleotides agree with TRBD1. The CDR3 runs 16 residues. Looked up from germline, CDR1 is GTSNPN and CDR2 is SVGIG (reference sequence). After removal of 1 base from V and 1 base from J, the junction contained 8 bases not matched to a gene. The CDR3 here is CAWSGPTGMGTDTQYF. The CDR3 nucleotides read TGTGCCTGGAGTGGTCCGACAGGGATGGGCACAGATACGCAGTATTTT.

The chain is built from TRBV11-2 and TRBJ2-5; TRBD2 aligns across 9 bases. V gave up 5 bases and J gave up 5 bases; unmatched junction bases: 12. Looked up from germline, CDR1 is SGHAT and CDR2 is FQNNGV. CDR3 length: 16 residues. The DNA of the CDR3 is TGTGCCAGCAGCCCCCAGGGCGGGGGGGCCGAGGAGACCCAGTACTTC. Its protein product is CASSPQGGGAEETQYF.

This chain links TRBV9 with TRBJ2-5, with TRBD1 matching 7 bases. The V gene end was trimmed by 4 bases and the J gene end by 4 bases; junction bases not matched to a gene: 10. The germline V gene encodes CDR1 SGDLS and CDR2 YYNGEE. The CDR3 loop spans 15 amino acids. The CDR3 protein is CASSFDRVGGETQYF. DNA of the CDR3: TGTGCCAGCAGCTTTGACAGGGTTGGCGGAGAGACCCAGTACTTC.

This chain uses TRBV6-4 with TRBJ2-2, with TRBD1 identical over 8 bases. Germline V gene sequence: CDR1 MRHNA, CDR2 SNTAGT. V lost 5 bases and J lost 3; bases outside the gene matches: 8. The CDR3 runs 16 residues. This CDR3 reads CASSLTAGGDTGELFF. As DNA, the CDR3 is TGTGCCAGCAGTCTTACCGCAGGGGGCGACACCGGGGAGCTGTTTTTT.

The count of this clone is one. The genes are TRBV5-1 and TRBJ2-4; possibly TRBD1 for D (5 bases). Germline V gene data show CDR1 as SGHRS and CDR2 as YFSETQ. The V end lost 4 bases, the J end lost 15 bases, and 23 bases lay between the germline ends. The CDR3 runs to 14 residues. The CDR3 DNA sequence: TGCGCCAGCAGCCTAAGTTCCAGGGTGGATAATCCGTACTTC. As protein: CASSLSSRVDNPYF.

This clone was seen a handful of times. The CDR3 reads CATSLLLAGDPWETQYF. The CDR3 bases are TGTGCCACCAGCCTACTACTAGCGGGGGACCCCTGGGAGACCCAGTACTTC. The chain recombines TRBV15 with TRBJ2-5; 11 bases map to TRBD2. The CDR3 spans 17 residues. Germline trimming cut 5 bases from V and 5 bases from J; bases unmatched to any gene: 13. The germline CDR1 and CDR2 sequences are LNHNV and YYDKDF (reference sequence). Based on the CDR3 plus reference TRBV15 and TRBJ2-5, the full variable domain is DAMVIQNPRYQVTQFGKPVTLSCSQTLNHNVMYWYQQKSSQAPKLLFHYYDKDFNNEADTPDNFQSRRPNTSFCFLDIRSPGLGDTAMYLCATSLLLAGDPWETQYFGPGTRLLVL.

This rearrangement joins TRBV7-9 to TRBJ2-3; D is perhaps TRBD2 (6 bases). The V end lost 2 bases, the J end lost 2 bases, and 11 bases lay between the germline ends. CDR3 length equals 15 residues. CDR1 is SEHNR, CDR2 FQNEAQ, per germline (reference sequence). The CDR3 DNA reads TGTGCCAGCAGCTTATCTGGGACTTTCACAGATACGCAGTATTTT. This encodes CASSLSGTFTDTQYF.

J is TRBJ1-4 and V is TRBV15; no definite D call. This CDR3 has 14 amino acids. Trimming removed 1 base from V and 4 bases from J, with 7 bases in between. Germline V gene lookup returns CDR1 LNHNV and CDR2 YYDKDF (reference sequence). The CDR3, as DNA: TGTGCCACCAGCAGAGGTGCGCTTAATGAAAAACTGTTTTTT. Residues: CATSRGALNEKLFF. The full variable domain, in which reference TRBV15 and TRBJ1-4 provide the parts outside the CDR3, is DAMVIQNPRYQVTQFGKPVTLSCSQTLNHNVMYWYQQKSSQAPKLLFHYYDKDFNNEADTPDNFQSRRPNTSFCFLDIRSPGLGDTAMYLCATSRGALNEKLFFGSGTQLSVL.

This clone has only a few counts. The rearrangement links TRBV30 to TRBJ2-3, with 13 bases aligning to TRBD2. CDR3 length equals 17 residues. J was trimmed by 1 base and V by 4 bases; bases with no gene match: 8. The V gene's germline CDR1 is GTSNPN and CDR2 SVGIG (reference sequence). The CDR3 sequence is CAWMGTSGVQGTDTQYF. Written as DNA, the CDR3 is TGTGCCTGGATGGGGACTAGCGGGGTTCAAGGCACAGATACGCAGTATTTT.

The chain recombines TRBV19 with TRBJ1-5; 9 nucleotides match TRBD1. The CDR3 totals 15 residues. CDR1 and CDR2 (germline): LNHDA, SQIVND (reference sequence). The V gene end was trimmed by 4 bases and the J gene end by 4 bases; junction bases not matched to a gene: 5. CDR3 region: CASSTGTGSNQPQHF. CDR3 nucleotides: TGTGCCAGTAGTACCGGGACAGGGTCGAATCAGCCCCAGCATTTT.

V is TRBV19 and J is TRBJ1-2, with D possibly matching TRBD1 (6 bases). CDR1 LNHDA and CDR2 SQIVND come from the germline V gene (reference sequence). This CDR3 region has 12 residues. V was clipped by 0 bases and J by 7 bases, with 6 bases between them. In nucleotides, the CDR3 is TGTGCCAGTAGTATAGACAGGGGTGGCTACACCTTC. It encodes CASSIDRGGYTF. The entire variable domain, with the rest obtained from reference TRBV19 and TRBJ1-2, is as follows: DGGITQSPKYLFRKEGQNVTLSCEQNLNHDAMYWYRQDPGQGLRLIYYSQIVNDFQKGDIAEGYSVSREKKESFPLTVTSAQKNPTAFYLCASSIDRGGYTFGSGTRLTVV.

This rearrangement joins TRBV2 to TRBJ1-1, with 9 bases fitting TRBD1. With V trimmed by 6 bases and J by 3 bases, 5 bases remained unmatched. The V gene's germline CDR1 is SNHLY and CDR2 FYNNEI. This CDR3 contains 14 residues. The CDR3 bases are TGTGCCAGCAGGCTACAGGGGGCGGACACTGAAGCTTTCTTT. Translated: CASRLQGADTEAFF.

The chain links TRBV13 to TRBJ2-5, with 9 bases identical to TRBD2. V lost 4 bases to trimming and J lost 1 base; unmatched junction nucleotides: 10. Germline V gives CDR1 PRHDT, CDR2 FYEKMQ (reference sequence). The CDR3 runs to 17 residues. CDR3 sequence: CASSSTMTSGVQETQYF. As DNA, the CDR3 is TGTGCCAGCAGCTCCACAATGACTAGCGGAGTCCAAGAGACCCAGTACTTC.

This chain links TRBV11-3 with TRBJ2-2; 9 bases agree with TRBD1. The CDR3 extends over 15 amino acids. The germline V gene encodes CDR1 SGHNT and CDR2 YENEEA. V trimming: 3 bases; J trimming: 5 bases; junction bases outside the gene matches: 4. The CDR3 DNA is TGTGCCAGCAGCTTCGGGACAGGGACTACCGGGGAGCTGTTTTTT. This codes for CASSFGTGTTGELFF.

This chain uses TRBV5-6 with TRBJ2-7; D might be TRBD2 (6 bases). The CDR3 is 14 amino acids. Germline CDR1 is SGHDT and CDR2 is YYEEEE. Deletions cut 0 bases from V and 13 bases from J, with 20 bases between. The CDR3 bases are TGTGCCAGCAGCTTGGGAACGGGACTCATCTCCAATTACTTC. Protein sequence: CASSLGTGLISNYF.

In its sample, this clone was seen once. J is TRBJ1-1 and V is TRBV10-3, with TRBD1 as a possible D gene (6 bases). V was trimmed by 4 bases and J by 6 bases, leaving 15 bases between them. The CDR3 totals 14 residues. Germline V CDR1 and CDR2: ENHRY, SYGVKD. The CDR3: CAISVGTGFPEAFF. The CDR3 coding sequence is TGTGCCATCAGTGTTGGCACAGGGTTTCCTGAAGCTTTCTTT.

The CDR3 reads CASSKDRGRGGDGYTF. The CDR3 DNA sequence: TGCGCCAGCAGCAAGGACAGGGGGCGAGGCGGGGATGGCTACACCTTC. This rearrangement joins TRBV4-1 to TRBJ1-2; the match to TRBD1 covers 11 bases. CDR1 and CDR2 (germline): MGHRA, YSYEKL. Trimming at V came to 5 bases and at J to 6 bases, leaving 11 bases not matched to a gene. The CDR3 runs to 16 residues.